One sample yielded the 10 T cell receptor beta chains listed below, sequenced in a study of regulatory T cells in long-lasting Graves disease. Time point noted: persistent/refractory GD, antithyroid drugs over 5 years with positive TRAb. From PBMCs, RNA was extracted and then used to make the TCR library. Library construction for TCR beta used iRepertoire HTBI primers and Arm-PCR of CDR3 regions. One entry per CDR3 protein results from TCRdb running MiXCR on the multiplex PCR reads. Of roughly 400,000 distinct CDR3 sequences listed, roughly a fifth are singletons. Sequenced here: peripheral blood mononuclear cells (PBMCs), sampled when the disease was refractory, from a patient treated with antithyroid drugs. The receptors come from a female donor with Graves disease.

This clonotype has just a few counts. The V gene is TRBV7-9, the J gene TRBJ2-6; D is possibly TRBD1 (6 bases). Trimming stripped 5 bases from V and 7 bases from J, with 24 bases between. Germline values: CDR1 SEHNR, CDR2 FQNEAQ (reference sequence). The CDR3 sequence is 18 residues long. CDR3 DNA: TGTGCCAGCAGCGAGGGACATGGCCGAAGTTTACGAGCCAACGTCCTGACTTTC. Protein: CASSEGHGRSLRANVLTF.

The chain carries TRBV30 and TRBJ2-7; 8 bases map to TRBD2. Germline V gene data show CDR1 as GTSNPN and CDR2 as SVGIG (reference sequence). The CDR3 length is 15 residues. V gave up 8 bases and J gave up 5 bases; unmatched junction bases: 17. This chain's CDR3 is CASSPGASGPDEQYF. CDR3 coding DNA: TGTGCCAGCAGCCCCGGGGCTAGCGGGCCAGACGAGCAGTACTTC.

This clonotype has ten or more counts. The chain's CDR3 is CATRHANTGELFF. CDR3 nucleotide sequence: TGTGCCACCAGACACGCTAACACCGGGGAGCTGTTTTTT. The chain has TRBV24-1 and TRBJ2-2; no clear D. The CDR3 loop spans 13 amino acids. Trimming took 7 bases from V and 2 from J, leaving 7 bases between them. Germline CDR1 and CDR2: KGHDR and SFDVKD.

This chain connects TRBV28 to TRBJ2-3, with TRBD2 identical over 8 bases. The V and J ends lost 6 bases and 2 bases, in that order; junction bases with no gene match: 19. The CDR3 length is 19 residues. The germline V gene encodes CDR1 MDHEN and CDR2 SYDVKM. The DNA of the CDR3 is TGTGCCAGCAGCCCCGGGGTAGCGGGACCGGAGAGGATCACAGATACGCAGTATTTT. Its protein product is CASSPGVAGPERITDTQYF.

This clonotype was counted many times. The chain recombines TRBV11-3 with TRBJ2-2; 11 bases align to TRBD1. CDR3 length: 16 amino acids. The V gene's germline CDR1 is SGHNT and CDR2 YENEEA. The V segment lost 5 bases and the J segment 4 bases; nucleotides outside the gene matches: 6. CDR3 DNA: TGTGCCAGCAGCCCTCACGGGACAGGGGGCACCGGGGAGCTGTTTTTT. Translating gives CASSPHGTGGTGELFF.

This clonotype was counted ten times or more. This CDR3 reads CASREDGNTGELFF. The CDR3 DNA sequence: TGTGCCAGCCGAGAGGACGGAAACACCGGGGAGCTGTTTTTT. V usage is TRBV2 and J usage is TRBJ2-2; D ambiguous. Germline V lookup: CDR1 SNHLY, CDR2 FYNNEI. This CDR3 region has 14 residues. The V and J ends lost 8 bases and 2 bases respectively, with 12 bases between them.

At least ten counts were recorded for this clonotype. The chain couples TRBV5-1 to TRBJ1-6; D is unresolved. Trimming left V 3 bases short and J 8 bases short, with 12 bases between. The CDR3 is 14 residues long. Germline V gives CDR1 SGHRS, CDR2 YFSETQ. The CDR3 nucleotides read TGCGCCAGCAGCTCCAGTGGGGTGTATTCACCCCTCCACTTT. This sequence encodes CASSSSGVYSPLHF. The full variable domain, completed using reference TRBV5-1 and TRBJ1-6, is KAGVTQTPRYLIKTRGQQVTLSCSPISGHRSVSWYQQTPGQGLQFLFEYFSETQRNKGNFPGRFSGRQFSNSRSEMNVSTLELGDSALYLCASSSSGVYSPLHFGNGTRLTVT.

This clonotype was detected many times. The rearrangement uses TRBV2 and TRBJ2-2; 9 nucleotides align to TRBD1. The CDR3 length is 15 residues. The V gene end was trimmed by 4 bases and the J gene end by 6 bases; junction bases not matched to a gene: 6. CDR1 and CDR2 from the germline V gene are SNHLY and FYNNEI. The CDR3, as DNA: TGTGCCAGCAGTGTAGGACAGGGGAATGCCGGGGAGCTGTTTTTT. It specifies CASSVGQGNAGELFF.

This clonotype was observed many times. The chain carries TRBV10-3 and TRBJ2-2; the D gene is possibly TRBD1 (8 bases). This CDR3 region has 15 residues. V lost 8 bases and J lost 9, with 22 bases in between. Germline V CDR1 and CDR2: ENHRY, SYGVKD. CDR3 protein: CAIGAGQEGSWELFF. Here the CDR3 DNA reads TGTGCCATCGGAGCGGGACAGGAAGGTTCGTGGGAGCTGTTTTTT.

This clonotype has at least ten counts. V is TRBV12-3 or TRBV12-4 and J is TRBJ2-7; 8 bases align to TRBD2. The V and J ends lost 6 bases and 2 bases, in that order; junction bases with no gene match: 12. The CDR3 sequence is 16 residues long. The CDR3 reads CASRFRGGGGPYEQYF. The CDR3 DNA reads TGTGCCAGCAGGTTCCGGGGGGGCGGGGGGCCCTACGAGCAGTACTTC.